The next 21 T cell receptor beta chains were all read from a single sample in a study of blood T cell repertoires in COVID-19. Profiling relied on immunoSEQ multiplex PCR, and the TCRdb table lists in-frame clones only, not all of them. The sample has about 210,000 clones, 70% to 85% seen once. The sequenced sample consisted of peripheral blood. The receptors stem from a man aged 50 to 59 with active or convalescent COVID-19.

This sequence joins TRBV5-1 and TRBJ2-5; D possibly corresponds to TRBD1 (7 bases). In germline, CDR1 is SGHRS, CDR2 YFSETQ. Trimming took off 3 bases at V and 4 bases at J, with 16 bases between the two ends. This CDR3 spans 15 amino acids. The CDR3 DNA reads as TGCGCCAGCAGCTCCCCGGAGGGGGCTTCAGAGACCCAGTACTTC. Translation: CASSSPEGASETQYF.

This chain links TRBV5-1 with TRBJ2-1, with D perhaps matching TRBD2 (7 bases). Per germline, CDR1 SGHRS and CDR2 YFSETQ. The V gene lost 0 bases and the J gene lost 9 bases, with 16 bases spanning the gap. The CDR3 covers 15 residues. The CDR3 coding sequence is TGCGCCAGCAGCTTGGCCCCAGGGGAGGGCGGTGAGCAGTTCTTC. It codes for CASSLAPGEGGEQFF.

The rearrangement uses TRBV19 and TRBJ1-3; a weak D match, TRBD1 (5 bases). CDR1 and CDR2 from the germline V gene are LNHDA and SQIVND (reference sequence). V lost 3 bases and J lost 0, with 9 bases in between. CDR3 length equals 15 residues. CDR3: CASSIDSSSGNTIYF. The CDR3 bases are TGTGCCAGTAGTATCGACAGTTCCTCTGGAAACACCATATATTTT.

CDR3 DNA sequence: TGCAGCGTTGTGCCGGGGGGCCTTCAAGAGACCCAGTACTTC. It encodes CSVVPGGLQETQYF. The V call is TRBV29-1, the J call TRBJ2-5; D might be TRBD2 (7 bases). The CDR3 is made up of 14 amino acids. CDR1 is SQVTM and CDR2 is ANQGSEA in the germline V gene. Trimming stripped 4 bases from V and 2 bases from J, with 14 bases between.

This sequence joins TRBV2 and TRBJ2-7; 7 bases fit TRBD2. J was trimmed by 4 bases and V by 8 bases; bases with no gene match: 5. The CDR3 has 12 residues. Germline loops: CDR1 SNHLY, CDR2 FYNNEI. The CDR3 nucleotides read TGTGCCAGCCGGCGGGGGTGGTACGAGCAGTACTTC. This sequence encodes CASRRGWYEQYF. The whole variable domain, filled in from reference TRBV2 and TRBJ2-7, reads EPEVTQTPSHQVTQMGQEVILRCVPISNHLYFYWYRQILGQKVEFLVSFYNNEISEKSEIFDDQFSVERPDGSNFTLKIRSTKLEDSAMYFCASRRGWYEQYFGPGTRLTVT.

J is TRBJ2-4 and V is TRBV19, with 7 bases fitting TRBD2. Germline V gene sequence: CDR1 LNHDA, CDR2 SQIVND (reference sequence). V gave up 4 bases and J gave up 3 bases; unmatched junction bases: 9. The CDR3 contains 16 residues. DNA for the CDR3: TGTGCCAGTAGTACATCAGGGCGGGGGTTCAAAAACATTCAGTACTTC. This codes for CASSTSGRGFKNIQYF.

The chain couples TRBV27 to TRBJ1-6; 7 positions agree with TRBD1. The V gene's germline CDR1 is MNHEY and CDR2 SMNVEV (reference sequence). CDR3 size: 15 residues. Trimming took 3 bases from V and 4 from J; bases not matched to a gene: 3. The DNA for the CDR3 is TGTGCCAGCAGTTTCACAGGGGCTTATAATTCACCCCTCCACTTT. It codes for CASSFTGAYNSPLHF.

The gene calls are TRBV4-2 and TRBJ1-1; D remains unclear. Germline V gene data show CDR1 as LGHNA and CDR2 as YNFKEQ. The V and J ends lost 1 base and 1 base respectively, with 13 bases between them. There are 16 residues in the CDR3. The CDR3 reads CASSQVGKGRNTEAFF. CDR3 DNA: TGTGCCAGCAGCCAAGTCGGAAAAGGGAGGAACACTGAAGCTTTCTTT.

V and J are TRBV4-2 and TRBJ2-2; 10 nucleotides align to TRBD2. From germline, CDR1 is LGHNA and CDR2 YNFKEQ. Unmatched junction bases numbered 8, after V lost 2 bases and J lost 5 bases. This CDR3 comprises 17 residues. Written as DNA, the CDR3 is TGTGCCAGCAGCCAACCCCTAGCGGGGGCACAAACCGGGGAGCTGTTTTTT. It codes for CASSQPLAGAQTGELFF.

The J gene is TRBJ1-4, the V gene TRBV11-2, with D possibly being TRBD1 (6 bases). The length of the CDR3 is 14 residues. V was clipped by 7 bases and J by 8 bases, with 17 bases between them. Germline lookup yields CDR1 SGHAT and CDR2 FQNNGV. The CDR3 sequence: CASTDRRGNEKLFF. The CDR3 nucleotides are TGTGCCAGCACCGACAGGCGGGGGAACGAAAAACTGTTTTTT.

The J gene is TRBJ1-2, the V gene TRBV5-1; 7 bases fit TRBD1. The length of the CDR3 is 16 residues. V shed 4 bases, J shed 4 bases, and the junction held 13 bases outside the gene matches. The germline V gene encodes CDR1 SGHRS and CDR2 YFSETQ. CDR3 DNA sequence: TGCGCCAGCAGCAACCAGTTAACGGGACAGAGCTATGGCTACACCTTC. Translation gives CASSNQLTGQSYGYTF.

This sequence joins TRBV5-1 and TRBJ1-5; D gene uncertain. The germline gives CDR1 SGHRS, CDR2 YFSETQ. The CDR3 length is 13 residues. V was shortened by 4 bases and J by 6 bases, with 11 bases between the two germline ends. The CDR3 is CASSQYGSQPQHF. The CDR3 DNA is TGCGCCAGCAGCCAATATGGGAGTCAGCCCCAGCATTTT.

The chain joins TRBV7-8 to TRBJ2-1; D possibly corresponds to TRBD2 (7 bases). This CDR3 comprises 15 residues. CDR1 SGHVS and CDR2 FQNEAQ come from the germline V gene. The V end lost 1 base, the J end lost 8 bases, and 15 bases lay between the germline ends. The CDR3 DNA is TGTGCCAGCAGCTTAGGGGGGGGCCGATCTTATGAGCAGTTCTTC. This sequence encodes CASSLGGGRSYEQFF.

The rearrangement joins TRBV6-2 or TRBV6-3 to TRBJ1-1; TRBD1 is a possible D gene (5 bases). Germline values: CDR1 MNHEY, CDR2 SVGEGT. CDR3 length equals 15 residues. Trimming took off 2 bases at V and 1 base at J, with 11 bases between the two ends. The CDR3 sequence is CASSYRGSWNTEAFF. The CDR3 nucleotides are TGTGCCAGCAGTTACAGGGGTAGTTGGAACACTGAAGCTTTCTTT.

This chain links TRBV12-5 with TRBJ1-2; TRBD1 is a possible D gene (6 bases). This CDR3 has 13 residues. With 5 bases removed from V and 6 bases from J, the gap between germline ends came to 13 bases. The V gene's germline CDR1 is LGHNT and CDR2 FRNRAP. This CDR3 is CASGLQGNHGYTF. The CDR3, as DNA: TGTGCTAGTGGTCTACAGGGAAATCATGGCTACACCTTC.

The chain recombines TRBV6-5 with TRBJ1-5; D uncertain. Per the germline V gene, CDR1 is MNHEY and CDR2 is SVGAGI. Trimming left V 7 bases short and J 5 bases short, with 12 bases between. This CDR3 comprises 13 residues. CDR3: CASTGVPYQPQHF. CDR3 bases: TGTGCCAGCACCGGGGTCCCCTATCAGCCCCAGCATTTT.

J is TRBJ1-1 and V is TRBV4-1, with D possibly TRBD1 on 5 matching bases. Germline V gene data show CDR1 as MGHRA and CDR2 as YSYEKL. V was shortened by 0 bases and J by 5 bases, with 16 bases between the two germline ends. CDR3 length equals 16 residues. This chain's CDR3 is CASSQESIWQGTEAFF. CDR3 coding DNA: TGCGCCAGCAGCCAAGAAAGTATATGGCAGGGAACTGAAGCTTTCTTT.

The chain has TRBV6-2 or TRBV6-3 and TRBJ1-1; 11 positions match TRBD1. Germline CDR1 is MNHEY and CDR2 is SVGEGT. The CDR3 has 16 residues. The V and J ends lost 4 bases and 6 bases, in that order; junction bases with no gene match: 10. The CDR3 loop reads CASSSGQGAGQAEAFF. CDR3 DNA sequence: TGTGCCAGCAGTTCTGGACAGGGGGCGGGCCAGGCTGAAGCTTTCTTT.

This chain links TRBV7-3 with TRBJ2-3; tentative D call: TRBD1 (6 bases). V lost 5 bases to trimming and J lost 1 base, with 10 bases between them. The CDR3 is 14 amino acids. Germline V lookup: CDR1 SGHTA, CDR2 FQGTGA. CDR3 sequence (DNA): TGTGCCAGCAGCGTGGACAGCCGCACAGATACGCAGTATTTT. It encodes CASSVDSRTDTQYF.

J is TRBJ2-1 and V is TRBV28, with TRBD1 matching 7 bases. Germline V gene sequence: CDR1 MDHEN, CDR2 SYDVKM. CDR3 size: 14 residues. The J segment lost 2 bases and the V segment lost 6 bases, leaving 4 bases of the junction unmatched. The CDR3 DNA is TGTGCCAGCAGACCGGGACAGACCTACAATGAGCAGTTCTTC. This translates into CASRPGQTYNEQFF.

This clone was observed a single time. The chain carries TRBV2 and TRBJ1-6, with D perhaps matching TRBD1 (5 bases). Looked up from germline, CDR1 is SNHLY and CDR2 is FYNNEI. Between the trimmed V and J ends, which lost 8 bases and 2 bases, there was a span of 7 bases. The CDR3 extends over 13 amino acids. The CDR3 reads CASQDTYNSPLHF. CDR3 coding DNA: TGTGCCAGCCAGGACACCTATAATTCACCCCTCCACTTT.